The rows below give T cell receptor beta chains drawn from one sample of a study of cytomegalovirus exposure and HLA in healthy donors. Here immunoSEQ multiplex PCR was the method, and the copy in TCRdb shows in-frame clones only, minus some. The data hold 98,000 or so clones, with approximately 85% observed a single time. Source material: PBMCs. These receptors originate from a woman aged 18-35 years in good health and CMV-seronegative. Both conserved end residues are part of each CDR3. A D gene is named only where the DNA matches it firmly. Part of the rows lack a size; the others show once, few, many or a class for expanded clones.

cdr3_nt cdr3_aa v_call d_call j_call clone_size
TGTGCCAGCAGTGAAGGTCCCGGGACAGGGGTCTATGGCTACACCTTC CASSEGPGTGVYGYTF TRBV2 TRBD1 TRBJ1-2 -
TGTGCCAGCAGCTTAGATGTACTCACCGGGGAGCTGTTTTTT CASSLDVLTGELFF TRBV7-9 - TRBJ2-2 once
TGTGCCAGCCTCAGGGGAGATACGCAGTATTTT CASLRGDTQYF TRBV27 - TRBJ2-3 -
TGTGCCAGCAGCTTAGGGACTCTCTCCGGAGATACGCAGTATTTT CASSLGTLSGDTQYF TRBV7-3 - TRBJ2-3 -
TGTGCCAGCAGTTTAAGTCCCCAGGGACAGCTCGGCTACACCTTC CASSLSPQGQLGYTF TRBV28 TRBD1 TRBJ1-2 -
TGTGCCAGCAGCTTTCCCAGGCTAACCTACGAGCAGTACTTC CASSFPRLTYEQYF TRBV12-1 - TRBJ2-7 -
TGTGCCACCTCTCCAACAGGGGGACGCTCACCCCTCCACTTT CATSPTGGRSPLHF TRBV6-5 TRBD1 TRBJ1-6 -
TGTGCCAGCAGTTTGGACAGGTTCTCCTACGAGCAGTACTTC CASSLDRFSYEQYF TRBV6-5 TRBD1 TRBJ2-7 -
TGTGCCAGCAGTCCACAATCCGGGACAGGAGCCACAGATACGCAGTATTTT CASSPQSGTGATDTQYF TRBV27 TRBD1 TRBJ2-3 -
TGTGCCATCAGCTCAGGGTACGAGCAGTACTTC CAISSGYEQYF TRBV10-3 - TRBJ2-7 -
TGTGCCAGCAGCTTCCTGTCGGGGTGGGTGGATGCAGATACGCAGTATTTT CASSFLSGWVDADTQYF TRBV5-6 - TRBJ2-3 -
TGTGCCAGCAGCTTGTTTGTTGATAGCTCCTATAATTCACCCCTCCACTTT CASSLFVDSSYNSPLHF TRBV5-6 - TRBJ1-6 few
TGTGCCAGCAGCGCTAGCGGGGGGGCCCTCAATGAGCAGTTCTTC CASSASGGALNEQFF TRBV9 TRBD2 TRBJ2-1 -
TGTGCCAGCAGTACAGGGACCACCGGGGAGCTGTTTTTT CASSTGTTGELFF TRBV6-5 - TRBJ2-2 few
TGCGCCAGCAGCTGGGGGGGACCGAGCAATCAGCCCCAGCATTTT CASSWGGPSNQPQHF TRBV5-1 - TRBJ1-5 -
TGTGCCAGCAGCTTAAGGGAATGGGAAGGGGATGAGCAGTTCTTC CASSLREWEGDEQFF TRBV5-8 - TRBJ2-1 -
TGTGCCAGCAGCTTAGAGTACACAGGGGCCTCGAGGGACTTC CASSLEYTGASRDF TRBV11-2 TRBD1 TRBJ2-7 -
TGTGCCAGCAGCTTAACTAGCAGCAATGAGCAGTTCTTC CASSLTSSNEQFF TRBV7-9 - TRBJ2-1 -
TGTGCCAGCAGCTTACGTAACTATGGCTACACCTTC CASSLRNYGYTF TRBV7-9 - TRBJ1-2 few
TGTGCCAGCAGCCCGCCCGTGGGGGGAGGACGAGGGGAGACCCAGTACTTC CASSPPVGGGRGETQYF TRBV5-6 - TRBJ2-5 -
TGTGCCAGCAGTTACACGGGCAATGAGCAGTTCTTC CASSYTGNEQFF TRBV6-5 - TRBJ2-1 -
TGTGCCAGCAGCCCCGTCACGGGTTCCAACACCGGGGAGCTGTTTTTT CASSPVTGSNTGELFF TRBV2 - TRBJ2-2 -
TGTGCCAGCAGCCTTCCGACATCCGAAGAGACCCAGTACTTC CASSLPTSEETQYF TRBV7-9 - TRBJ2-5 once
TGTGCCAGCAGCTTAACTTCCGGGAGGCTCCTAGGACGAGATACGCAGTATTTT CASSLTSGRLLGRDTQYF TRBV7-3 TRBD2 TRBJ2-3 -
TGTGCCAGCCAAAGTGGCAGGGGGCTCTGGGATGAAAAACTGTTTTTT CASQSGRGLWDEKLFF TRBV7-9 TRBD1 TRBJ1-4 -
TGTGCCAGCAGTGGGACAGGCCTCGCCGAGCAGTACTTC CASSGTGLAEQYF TRBV2 TRBD1 TRBJ2-7 -
TGTGCCAGCAGCCAACCTCAGGGGAGGGACACTGAAGCTTTCTTT CASSQPQGRDTEAFF TRBV14 - TRBJ1-1 -
TGTGCCAGCAGCCAAGGGACTAGCGGGGGCCTCACAGATACGCAGTATTTT CASSQGTSGGLTDTQYF TRBV5-6 TRBD2 TRBJ2-3 -
TGTGCCAGCAGCCCCTCGGGGGGAAGTCAGCCCCAGCATTTT CASSPSGGSQPQHF TRBV7-2 - TRBJ1-5 -
TGTGCCAGCAGCTTAGTTTCGGAGGGTCAGCCCCAGCATTTT CASSLVSEGQPQHF TRBV7-2 - TRBJ1-5 -
TGCAGCGTGCGGGAGGGAAGTAATTCACCCCTCCACTTT CSVREGSNSPLHF TRBV29-1 - TRBJ1-6 -
TGTGCCTGGAGTGTAGTGAGAAACACTGAAGCTTTCTTT CAWSVVRNTEAFF TRBV30 - TRBJ1-1 -
TGTGCCAGCAGCTTGTGGGGGGGCAGCGCCGGGGAGCTGTTTTTT CASSLWGGSAGELFF TRBV5-4 - TRBJ2-2 -
TGTGCCAGCTCACCGTGGGGACAGCTGGGCACTGAAGCTTTCTTT CASSPWGQLGTEAFF TRBV18 TRBD1 TRBJ1-1 -
TGTGCCATCAGTCCCGGGACAATTTCCTACGAGCAGTACTTC CAISPGTISYEQYF TRBV10-3 - TRBJ2-7 -
TGTGCCAGCAGCCAAGGTTTTATGAGCTACGAGCAGTACTTC CASSQGFMSYEQYF TRBV4-2 - TRBJ2-7 -
TGTGCCACCAAGACAGGGCTTACTGAAGCTTTCTTT CATKTGLTEAFF TRBV2 TRBD1 TRBJ1-1 -
TGTGCCAGCAGTGAAATCCGGGGGGCCAAAAACATTCAGTACTTC CASSEIRGAKNIQYF TRBV2 - TRBJ2-4 -
TGTGCCAGCAGCTTGAGAGGGGCGGGAGGCTACACCTTC CASSLRGAGGYTF TRBV5-5 - TRBJ1-2 -